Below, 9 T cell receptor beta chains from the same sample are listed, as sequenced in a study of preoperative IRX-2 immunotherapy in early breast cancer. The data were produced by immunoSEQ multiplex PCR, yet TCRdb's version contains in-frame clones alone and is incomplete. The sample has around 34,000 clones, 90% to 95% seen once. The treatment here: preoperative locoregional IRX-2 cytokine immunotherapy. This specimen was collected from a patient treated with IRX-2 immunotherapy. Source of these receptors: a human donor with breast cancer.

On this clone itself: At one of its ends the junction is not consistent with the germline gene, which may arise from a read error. The CDR3 spells CSVEGGILNEQFF. The CDR3 DNA reads as TGCAGCGTGGAAGGCGGGATTCTGAATGAGCAGTTCTTC. The V gene is TRBV29-1, the J gene TRBJ2-1; perhaps TRBD2 as D (6 bases). This CDR3 spans 13 amino acids. Germline V gives CDR1 SQVTM, CDR2 ANQGSEA.

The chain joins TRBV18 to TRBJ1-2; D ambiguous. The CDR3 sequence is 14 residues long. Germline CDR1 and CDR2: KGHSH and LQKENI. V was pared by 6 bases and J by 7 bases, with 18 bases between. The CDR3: CASSRSDPSSGYTF. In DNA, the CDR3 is TGTGCCAGCTCTCGATCCGATCCGAGTAGTGGCTACACCTTC.

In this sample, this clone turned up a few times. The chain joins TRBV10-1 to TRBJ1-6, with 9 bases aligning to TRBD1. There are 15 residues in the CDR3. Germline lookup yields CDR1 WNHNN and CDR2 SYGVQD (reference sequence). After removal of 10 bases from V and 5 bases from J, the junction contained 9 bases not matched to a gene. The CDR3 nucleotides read TGCGCCACCCTAGGGGACAGGGAAGATAATTCACCCCTCCACTTT. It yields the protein CATLGDREDNSPLHF.

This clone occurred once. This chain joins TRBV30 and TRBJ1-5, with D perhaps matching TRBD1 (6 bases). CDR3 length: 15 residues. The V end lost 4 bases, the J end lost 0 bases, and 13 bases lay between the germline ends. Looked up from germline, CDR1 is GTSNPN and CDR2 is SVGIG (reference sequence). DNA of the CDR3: TGTGCCTGGAATCGGGACATGTATAGCAATCAGCCCCAGCATTTT. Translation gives CAWNRDMYSNQPQHF.

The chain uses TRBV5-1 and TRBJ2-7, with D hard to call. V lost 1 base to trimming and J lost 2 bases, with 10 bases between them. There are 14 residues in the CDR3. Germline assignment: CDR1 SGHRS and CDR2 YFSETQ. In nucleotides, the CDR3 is TGCGCCAGCAGCTTGCGCAACGGAGCCTACGAGCAGTACTTC. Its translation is CASSLRNGAYEQYF.

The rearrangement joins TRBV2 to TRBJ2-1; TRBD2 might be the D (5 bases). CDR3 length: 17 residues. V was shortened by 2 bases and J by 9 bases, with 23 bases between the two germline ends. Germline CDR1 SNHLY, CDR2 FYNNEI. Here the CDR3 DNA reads TGTGCCAGCAGTGAAAACTCCTGGGGAGCAGGCAGGAGTGAGCAGTTCTTC. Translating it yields CASSENSWGAGRSEQFF. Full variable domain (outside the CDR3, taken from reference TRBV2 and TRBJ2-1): EPEVTQTPSHQVTQMGQEVILRCVPISNHLYFYWYRQILGQKVEFLVSFYNNEISEKSEIFDDQFSVERPDGSNFTLKIRSTKLEDSAMYFCASSENSWGAGRSEQFFGPGTRLTVL.

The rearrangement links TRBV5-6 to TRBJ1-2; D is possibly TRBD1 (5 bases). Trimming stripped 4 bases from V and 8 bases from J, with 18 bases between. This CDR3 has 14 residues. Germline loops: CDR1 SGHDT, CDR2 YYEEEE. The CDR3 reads CASSPNTGEEGYTF. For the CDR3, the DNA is TGTGCCAGCAGCCCCAATACAGGCGAGGAGGGCTACACCTTC.

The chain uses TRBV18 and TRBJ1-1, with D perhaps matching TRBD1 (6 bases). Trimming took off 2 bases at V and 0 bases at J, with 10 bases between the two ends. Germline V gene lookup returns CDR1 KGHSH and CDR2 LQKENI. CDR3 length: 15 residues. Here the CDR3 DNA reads TGTGCCAGCTCACCATCGGGACAATTGAACACTGAAGCTTTCTTT. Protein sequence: CASSPSGQLNTEAFF.

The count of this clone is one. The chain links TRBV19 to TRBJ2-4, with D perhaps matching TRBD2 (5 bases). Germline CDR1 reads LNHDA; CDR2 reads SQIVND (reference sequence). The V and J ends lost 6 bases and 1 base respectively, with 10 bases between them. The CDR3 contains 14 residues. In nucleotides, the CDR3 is TGTGCCAGTAGGGCTAGCAGGGCCAAAAACATTCAGTACTTC. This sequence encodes CASRASRAKNIQYF.